Following are 2 T cell receptor beta chains from one sample sequenced in a study of blood T cell repertoires in COVID-19. The data were produced by immunoSEQ multiplex PCR, yet TCRdb's version contains in-frame clones alone and is incomplete. The table records 150,000 to 200,000 clones, roughly nine tenths of them present only once. Sequencing used peripheral blood. These receptors came from a man aged 18 to 29 with acute or convalescent COVID-19.

This clone was recorded a few times. V usage is TRBV4-1 and J usage is TRBJ1-5; D unclear. There are 17 residues in the CDR3. V was clipped by 0 bases and J by 1 base, with 13 bases between them. The germline gives CDR1 MGHRA, CDR2 YSYEKL. The DNA for the CDR3 is TGCGCCAGCAGCCAAGATTTGGCAACGAGGAGCAATCAGCCCCAGCATTTT. Translating gives CASSQDLATRSNQPQHF.

The chain employs TRBV5-4 and TRBJ1-2; D possibly corresponds to TRBD1 (5 bases). The germline V and J ends were trimmed by 0 bases and 10 bases, with 13 bases remaining between them. Germline CDR1 and CDR2: SGHNT and YYREEE (reference sequence). CDR3 size: 13 residues. The CDR3 loop reads CASSLEQAQAYTF. CDR3 sequence (DNA): TGTGCCAGCAGCTTGGAACAGGCTCAGGCCTACACCTTC. Supplemented by reference TRBV5-4 and TRBJ1-2, the full variable domain reads ETGVTQSPTHLIKTRGQQVTLRCSSQSGHNTVSWYQQALGQGPQFIFQYYREEENGRGNFPPRFSGLQFPNYSSELNVNALELDDSALYLCASSLEQAQAYTFGSGTRLTVV.